The 20 T cell receptor beta chains presented below share a single source sample, sequenced in a study of spatial heterogeneity in lung cancer. Study results and limitations: Tumor mutation counts were tracked by expanded intratumoral alpha and beta TCR counts.

Described time point: sample taken at primary tumor resection. For these TCRs, the target antigens are not known. TCRdb itself ran the 5' RACE reads through MiXCR, one entry per CDR3 protein. The sample includes more than 6,500 distinct CDR3 sequences, approximately 12% of them seen just once. Sequences were derived from lung tumor tissue, sampled at surgery. These receptors were taken from a male donor with early-stage non-small cell lung cancer.

There are many counts of this clonotype. This beta chain is off target for a library built for alpha chains, so its abundance means little. V usage is TRBV6-5 and J usage is TRBJ2-3; D is undetermined. The germline CDR1 and CDR2 sequences are MNHEY and SVGAGI. Trimming removed 4 bases from V and 0 bases from J, with 26 bases in between. CDR3 size: 20 residues. CDR3 DNA: TGTGCCAGCAGTTCGTCGGGCCGCGATATCCCCCAAGCTAGCACAGATACGCAGTATTTT. Its protein product is CASSSSGRDIPQASTDTQYF.

This clonotype has at least ten counts. Because the library targeted alpha chains, this beta chain is an off-target read whose size means little. The chain joins TRBV7-2 to TRBJ2-7; the match to TRBD1 covers 11 bases. CDR1 is SGHTA and CDR2 is FQGNSA in the germline V gene. J was trimmed by 3 bases and V by 0 bases; bases with no gene match: 1. The CDR3 has 15 residues. The CDR3 sequence: CASSLAGTGGYEQYF. CDR3 DNA: TGTGCCAGCAGCTTAGCGGGGACAGGGGGCTACGAGCAGTACTTC.

This clonotype was counted ten times or more. This beta chain was picked up by a library intended for alpha chains and is off target, so its count carries little meaning. The chain combines TRBV27 with TRBJ2-2, with TRBD2 identical over 12 bases. V gave up 6 bases and J gave up 2 bases; unmatched junction bases: 10. Germline V CDR1 and CDR2: MNHEY, SMNVEV (reference sequence). CDR3 size: 18 residues. The CDR3 DNA is TGTGCCAGCAGCAGTTCCCTAGCGGGAGGGACCAACACCGGGGAGCTGTTTTTT. This encodes CASSSSLAGGTNTGELFF.

The sample holds many counts of this clonotype. A library made for alpha chains picked up this beta chain off target, so its size means little. The rearrangement links TRBV20-1 to TRBJ2-1; TRBD2 aligns across 9 bases. Germline CDR1 DFQATT, CDR2 SNEGSKA (reference sequence). V shed 2 bases, J shed 3 bases, and the junction held 5 bases outside the gene matches. The CDR3 has 15 amino acids. CDR3 amino acids: CSARIGAGGYNEQFF. In nucleotides, the CDR3 is TGCAGTGCTAGAATAGGAGCGGGAGGCTACAATGAGCAGTTCTTC.

This clonotype is classed as medium-sized. This beta chain is an off-target read within a library intended for alpha chains, so its frequency means little. The chain couples TRBV6-4 to TRBJ1-1; D call uncertain. The length of the CDR3 is 13 residues. The V gene lost 8 bases and the J gene lost 5 bases, with 15 bases spanning the gap. Germline CDR1 MRHNA, CDR2 SNTAGT. The CDR3 protein is CASGSDIGTEAFF. CDR3 sequence (DNA): TGTGCCAGCGGATCAGATATCGGGACTGAAGCTTTCTTT.

This clonotype appeared many times. This beta chain was picked up by a library intended for alpha chains and is off target, so its count carries little meaning. The chain recombines TRBV11-3 with TRBJ2-3; 7 bases are shared with TRBD1. V lost 1 base and J lost 2; bases outside the gene matches: 3. CDR3 size: 15 residues. The germline V gene encodes CDR1 SGHNT and CDR2 YENEEA. CDR3 nucleotides: TGTGCCAGCAGCTTAGGGGGACAGATCACAGATACGCAGTATTTT. Encoded protein: CASSLGGQITDTQYF.

This clonotype was recorded many times. This beta chain slipped into a library made for alpha chains as a stray read, so its size is not meaningful. The chain carries TRBV11-2 and TRBJ2-7; D unresolved. CDR3 length: 14 residues. The V end was cut by 5 bases, the J end by 2 bases, with 13 bases between. The germline gives CDR1 SGHAT, CDR2 FQNNGV. This CDR3 is CASSRDASAYEQYF. CDR3 coding DNA: TGTGCCAGCAGCCGCGACGCATCGGCCTACGAGCAGTACTTC.

This clonotype showed up many times. This beta chain is an unintended read in a library built for alpha chains; its size means little. The V gene is TRBV2, the J gene TRBJ1-5; no reliable D call. The CDR3 is 16 amino acids. V lost 3 bases to trimming and J lost 5 bases, with 17 bases between them. Per the germline V gene, CDR1 is SNHLY and CDR2 is FYNNEI. The chain's CDR3 is CASSDPRDSGDQPQHF. In nucleotides, the CDR3 is TGTGCCAGCAGTGACCCAAGGGATTCCGGCGATCAGCCCCAGCATTTT.

This clonotype was seen many times. Little can be read into the size of this beta chain, an off-target read in a library designed for alpha chains. The chain is built from TRBV20-1 and TRBJ2-7; weak D call: TRBD2 (6 bases). Looked up from germline, CDR1 is DFQATT and CDR2 is SNEGSKA (reference sequence). V lost 0 bases, J lost 2 bases, and 17 bases lay in between. This CDR3 region has 16 residues. DNA of the CDR3: TGCAGTGCTAGAGAGGAGGCGGGATTGTCCCCCTACGAGCAGTACTTC. Protein sequence: CSAREEAGLSPYEQYF.

This clonotype rates as medium-sized. Because the library targeted alpha chains, this beta chain is an off-target read whose size means little. This chain uses TRBV12-5 with TRBJ1-4; D remains ambiguous. V was trimmed by 5 bases and J by 2 bases, leaving 9 bases between them. Germline values: CDR1 LGHNT, CDR2 FRNRAP. This CDR3 region has 14 residues. Written as DNA, the CDR3 is TGTGCTAGTGGTCCGGGAGGGACTAATGAAAAACTGTTTTTT. It encodes CASGPGGTNEKLFF.

This clonotype came up many times. This beta chain is a stray sequence in a library constructed for alpha chains; its clone size is not meaningful. This sequence joins TRBV6-1 and TRBJ2-3, with D perhaps TRBD1 (5 bases). The germline V gene has CDR1 MNHNS and CDR2 SASEGT. The CDR3 is 17 amino acids. V was clipped by 5 bases and J by 0 bases, with 18 bases between them. CDR3 nucleotide sequence: TGTGCCAGCAGTCCCCCCAGGGCCGGGCCGAGCACAGATACGCAGTATTTT. Encoded protein: CASSPPRAGPSTDTQYF.

In this sample, this clonotype turned up many times. This beta chain slipped into a library made for alpha chains as a stray read, so its size is not meaningful. The J gene is TRBJ1-1, the V gene TRBV4-3; perhaps TRBD1 as D (6 bases). CDR3 length: 14 residues. Germline V lookup: CDR1 LGHNA, CDR2 YSLEER. Trimming shortened V by 4 bases and J by 5 bases, and 14 bases separated the two germline ends. Written as DNA, the CDR3 is TGCGCCAGCAGCCTTCAGGGGCAGTGGACTGAAGCTTTCTTT. Amino acids: CASSLQGQWTEAFF.

Many counts were recorded for this clonotype. This beta chain lies outside the target of a library built for alpha chains; its clone size means little. The rearrangement links TRBV28 to TRBJ1-2, with no clear D. From germline, CDR1 is MDHEN and CDR2 SYDVKM. CDR3 length: 15 amino acids. V shed 5 bases and J shed 4 bases, with 17 bases lying between them. DNA for the CDR3: TGTGCCAGCAGTCCCCCCCGACCGGAACTCTATGGCTACACCTTC. It translates to CASSPPRPELYGYTF.

Remarks on this clonotype: With the library built for alpha chains, this beta chain is off target and its frequency is not meaningful. The chain carries TRBV11-2 and TRBJ2-5, with a weak D call TRBD1 (6 bases). This CDR3 comprises 14 residues. Germline CDR1 is SGHAT and CDR2 is FQNNGV. Trimming pared 5 bases from V and 2 bases from J, leaving 12 bases between. The DNA for the CDR3 is TGTGCCAGCAGCCAGGGGACCTTACAAGAGACCCAGTACTTC. It codes for CASSQGTLQETQYF.

The table lists this clonotype with many counts. A library prepared for alpha chains yielded this beta chain as an off-target read; its size is of little meaning. This rearrangement joins TRBV6-2 or TRBV6-3 to TRBJ2-7; 9 bases line up with TRBD1. The germline V gene has CDR1 MNHEY and CDR2 SVGEGT. Trimming removed 7 bases from V and 5 bases from J; junction bases left unmatched: 9. There are 14 residues in the CDR3. CDR3 amino acids: CASKGQGGSHEQYF. The DNA of the CDR3 is TGTGCCAGCAAGGGACAGGGTGGTTCCCACGAGCAGTACTTC.

This clonotype is medium-sized by share. This beta chain slipped into a library made for alpha chains as a stray read, so its size is not meaningful. The chain recombines TRBV2 with TRBJ2-7; no clear D. The CDR3 covers 14 residues. Germline-derived CDR1 and CDR2 are SNHLY and FYNNEI. Trimming left V 1 base short and J 2 bases short, with 9 bases between. CDR3 sequence (DNA): TGTGCCAGCAGTGAAGGGCTCCCTACCTACGAGCAGTACTTC. It yields the protein CASSEGLPTYEQYF. Supplemented by reference TRBV2 and TRBJ2-7, the full variable domain reads EPEVTQTPSHQVTQMGQEVILRCVPISNHLYFYWYRQILGQKVEFLVSFYNNEISEKSEIFDDQFSVERPDGSNFTLKIRSTKLEDSAMYFCASSEGLPTYEQYFGPGTRLTVT.

In its sample, this clonotype is medium-sized. Little can be read into the size of this beta chain, an off-target read in a library designed for alpha chains. V and J are TRBV27 and TRBJ2-3; 8 nucleotides align to TRBD2. Germline-derived CDR1 and CDR2 are MNHEY and SMNVEV (reference sequence). The CDR3 sequence is 15 residues long. J gave up 4 bases and V 8 bases, and 11 bases lay outside the gene matches. In DNA form, the CDR3 reads TGTGCCAGCTTGGCTGGACTAGCCCGCCCAGATACGCAGTATTTT. This translates into CASLAGLARPDTQYF.

This clonotype showed up many times. This beta chain is a stray sequence in a library constructed for alpha chains; its clone size is not meaningful. The chain carries TRBV5-4 and TRBJ2-1; 14 bases line up with TRBD2. Germline lookup yields CDR1 SGHNT and CDR2 YYREEE (reference sequence). The CDR3 runs to 14 residues. V shed 6 bases, J shed 7 bases, and the junction held 3 bases outside the gene matches. CDR3 DNA sequence: TGTGCCAGCACCGGGACTAGCGGGAGAAATGAGCAGTTCTTC. Amino acids: CASTGTSGRNEQFF.

This clonotype is termed medium-sized. In a library made to pick up alpha chains, this beta chain is a stray read with a size that means little. CDR3 in DNA: TGTGCCAGCAGCCAAGATCAGGGACAGTCCTACGAGCAGTACTTC. Its translation: CASSQDQGQSYEQYF. J is TRBJ2-7 and V is TRBV3-1; the match to TRBD1 covers 7 bases. The CDR3 loop spans 15 amino acids. The germline V gene has CDR1 LGHDT and CDR2 YNNKEL (reference sequence). J gave up 1 base and V 0 bases, and 3 bases lay outside the gene matches.

This clonotype came up many times. This beta chain appears as a stray read in a library generated for alpha chains; its size is not informative. This chain uses TRBV6-1 with TRBJ2-3, with D maybe TRBD2 (5 bases). Trimming pared 2 bases from V and 4 bases from J, leaving 16 bases between. The CDR3 consists of 16 residues. Germline V gene lookup returns CDR1 MNHNS and CDR2 SASEGT. The chain's CDR3 is CASSEWSRGSADTQYF. CDR3 coding DNA: TGTGCCAGCAGTGAATGGTCCCGGGGTAGTGCAGATACGCAGTATTTT.